What follows are 20 T cell receptor beta chains derived from one specimen sequenced in a study of preoperative IRX-2 immunotherapy in early breast cancer. Repertoires were generated with immunoSEQ multiplex PCR, while TCRdb's copy carries only in-frame clones and drops some. The table records roughly 57,000 clones, approximately 93% of them present only once. Documented treatment: preoperative locoregional IRX-2 cytokine immunotherapy. Collection took place from a patient treated with IRX-2 immunotherapy. Every receptor here comes from a human donor with breast cancer.

This clone was seen once. V and J are TRBV4-1 and TRBJ2-6; D ambiguous. The length of the CDR3 is 15 residues. Germline V gene lookup returns CDR1 MGHRA and CDR2 YSYEKL. Trimming cost V 5 bases and J 6 bases, with 14 bases left between them. CDR3 sequence: CASSYPGKKANVLTF. The CDR3 nucleotides are TGCGCCAGCAGCTACCCAGGTAAAAAGGCCAACGTCCTGACTTTC.

V usage is TRBV4-1 and J usage is TRBJ2-1; TRBD2 aligns across 9 bases. With 4 bases clipped from V and 0 bases from J, the junction kept 10 bases outside the gene matches. This CDR3 has 18 amino acids. The germline V gene encodes CDR1 MGHRA and CDR2 YSYEKL. The CDR3 DNA reads as TGCGCCAGCAGCCTCGGACTAGCGAGAGGGAGCTCCTACAATGAGCAGTTCTTC. It encodes CASSLGLARGSSYNEQFF.

The V gene is TRBV6-5, the J gene TRBJ2-2, with D hard to call. The CDR3 runs to 14 residues. Trimming pared 5 bases from V and 5 bases from J, leaving 12 bases between. The germline V gene encodes CDR1 MNHEY and CDR2 SVGAGI. CDR3 sequence: CASSTQRETGELFF. The CDR3 DNA follows: TGTGCCAGCAGTACGCAGAGAGAAACCGGGGAGCTGTTTTTT.

The chain recombines TRBV12-5 with TRBJ2-3, with 8 bases that match TRBD2. J lost 3 bases, V lost 5 bases, and 13 bases had no gene match. There are 17 residues in the CDR3. Germline CDR1 reads LGHNT; CDR2 reads FRNRAP. The CDR3 spells CASGTLSGGESTDTQYF. The CDR3 DNA is TGTGCTAGTGGTACCCTTTCCGGGGGGGAGTCGACAGATACGCAGTATTTT.

V is TRBV6-5 and J is TRBJ1-5, with D perhaps matching TRBD1 (5 bases). Germline V gene lookup returns CDR1 MNHEY and CDR2 SVGAGI. The CDR3 contains 13 residues. The V gene lost 7 bases and the J gene lost 2 bases, with 9 bases spanning the gap. The CDR3 protein is CASTPGRNQPQHF. CDR3 bases: TGTGCCAGCACCCCGGGACGCAATCAGCCCCAGCATTTT.

This rearrangement joins TRBV7-3 to TRBJ2-3, with a weak D call TRBD2 (7 bases). V lost 8 bases, J lost 2 bases, and 17 bases lay in between. This CDR3 comprises 15 residues. Germline CDR1 is SGHTA and CDR2 is FQGTGA. The CDR3 DNA sequence: TGTGCCAGCTCCCTACAGGGAGGGGACACAGATACGCAGTATTTT. This encodes CASSLQGGDTDTQYF.

The genes are TRBV4-3 and TRBJ1-3; D remains unclear. The germline V and J ends were trimmed by 0 bases and 4 bases, with 7 bases remaining between them. Germline CDR1 reads LGHNA; CDR2 reads YSLEER. CDR3 length: 14 residues. CDR3 region: CASSQDDGGNTIYF. CDR3 sequence (DNA): TGCGCCAGCAGCCAAGATGACGGAGGAAACACCATATATTTT.

The chain uses TRBV28 and TRBJ2-7, with D hard to call. The CDR3 length is 14 residues. Per the germline V gene, CDR1 is MDHEN and CDR2 is SYDVKM. V was clipped by 2 bases and J by 3 bases, with 11 bases between them. In nucleotides, the CDR3 is TGTGCCAGCAGTTTACGTGGCACCGTCTACGAGCAGTACTTC. It yields the protein CASSLRGTVYEQYF.

The rearrangement joins TRBV11-2 to TRBJ1-6; 9 bases are shared with TRBD1. This CDR3 comprises 18 residues. V lost 0 bases, J lost 13 bases, and 16 bases stayed unmatched. Per germline, CDR1 SGHAT and CDR2 FQNNGV. The CDR3 nucleotides read TGTGCCAGCAGCTTAGACCTCCCGGGACAGGGTACGGTTTTCCCCCTCCACTTT. This sequence encodes CASSLDLPGQGTVFPLHF.

The gene calls are TRBV7-2 and TRBJ1-2; unclear D gene. V was cut by 5 bases and J by 6 bases, with 10 bases left in between. The germline CDR1 and CDR2 sequences are SGHTA and FQGNSA. This CDR3 has 12 residues. The CDR3 nucleotides are TGTGCCAGCAGCCCGATCGGTGATGGCTACACCTTC. Its protein product is CASSPIGDGYTF.

J is TRBJ2-1 and V is TRBV19; no reliable D call. V lost 7 bases, J lost 4 bases, and 2 bases lay in between. This CDR3 spans 10 amino acids. CDR1 is LNHDA, CDR2 SQIVND, per germline (reference sequence). The CDR3 loop is CASNYNEQFF. CDR3 coding DNA: TGTGCCAGTAATTACAATGAGCAGTTCTTC.

The CDR3 region is CASSPLGTDTQYF. In DNA, the CDR3 is TGTGCCAGCTCACCCCTGGGCACAGATACGCAGTATTTT. The chain combines TRBV18 with TRBJ2-3; D not resolved. This CDR3 has 13 residues. V gave up 3 bases and J gave up 1 base, with 5 bases separating them. The germline CDR1 and CDR2 sequences are KGHSH and LQKENI.

The chain uses TRBV9 and TRBJ2-7, with 9 bases identical to TRBD1. Germline V gene lookup returns CDR1 SGDLS and CDR2 YYNGEE. The CDR3 runs to 14 residues. V shed 4 bases, J shed 6 bases, and the junction held 8 bases outside the gene matches. In DNA, the CDR3 is TGTGCCAGCAGCTCGGGACAGGGATTCGTCGAGCAGTACTTC. Its translation: CASSSGQGFVEQYF.

This clone was recorded once. This CDR3 is also generated by other DNA sequences in the sample. V and J are TRBV19 and TRBJ2-2; 8 bases map to TRBD2. The germline V gene has CDR1 LNHDA and CDR2 SQIVND (reference sequence). The junction had 6 bases not matched to a gene; V was cut back by 6 bases and J by 3 bases. This CDR3 is built from 15 residues. The CDR3 is CASRRAGGDTGELFF. CDR3 sequence (DNA): TGTGCCAGTAGGAGGGCGGGGGGCGACACCGGGGAGCTGTTTTTT.

V usage is TRBV21-1 and J usage is TRBJ1-2. TRBV21-1 is given as a pseudogene. The CDR3 covers 17 residues. The CDR3 spells CASSETWKGRNNYGYTF. CDR3 coding DNA: TGTGCCAGCAGCGAAACCTGGAAGGGCAGGAATAACTATGGCTACACCTTC.

CDR3 in DNA: TGTGCCACAAACGTAGGACTCCCGTTACACGAGCAGTACTTC. Translation: CATNVGLPLHEQYF. The V call is TRBV2, the J call TRBJ2-7; the D gene is possibly TRBD2 (5 bases). In germline, CDR1 is SNHLY, CDR2 FYNNEI. The length of the CDR3 is 14 residues. V was shortened by 10 bases and J by 5 bases, with 21 bases between the two germline ends.

The chain links TRBV6-5 to TRBJ1-5, with D uncertain. The CDR3 runs 13 residues. The germline V gene encodes CDR1 MNHEY and CDR2 SVGAGI. V was shortened by 5 bases and J by 1 base, with 6 bases between the two germline ends. The CDR3 DNA reads as TGTGCCAGCAGTGACAACAGCAATCAGCCCCAGCATTTT. Translated: CASSDNSNQPQHF.

J is TRBJ1-3 and V is TRBV7-2, with a weak D call TRBD1 (5 bases). The germline gives CDR1 SGHTA, CDR2 FQGNSA. The V and J ends lost 3 bases and 0 bases respectively, with 6 bases between them. The CDR3 has 14 amino acids. In DNA, the CDR3 is TGTGCCAGCAGCTTCGGGACCTCTGGAAACACCATATATTTT. It specifies CASSFGTSGNTIYF.

This clone has a single count. This chain connects TRBV21-1 to TRBJ1-4; TRBD1 is taken as the D call from the table, unchecked against the DNA. TRBV21-1 is marked as a pseudogene. This CDR3 is 14 amino acids long. Here the CDR3 reads CASSSDREDEKLFF. The CDR3 region has the DNA TGTGCCAGCAGCTCGGACAGGGAGGATGAAAAACTGTTTTTT.

The CDR3 sequence: CARNYGNQETQYF. The CDR3 nucleotides are TGTGCCAGAAACTACGGAAACCAAGAGACCCAGTACTTC. The chain employs TRBV30 and TRBJ2-5; D gene ambiguous. The CDR3 contains 13 residues. Germline V gene lookup returns CDR1 GTSNPN and CDR2 SVGIG (reference sequence). Between the trimmed V and J ends, which lost 8 bases and 0 bases, there was a span of 13 bases.